Below are 20 T cell receptor beta chains sequenced from a single sample in a study of shared clonotypes between healthy human individuals. In the naive CD8 group, cells lacked CD45RO and were positively selected for CCR7, so terminally differentiated effector memory CD45RA+ cells were left out. Profiled with immunoSEQ multiplex PCR; TCRdb holds only in-frame clones, not every one. The repertoire includes about 1,900,000 clones, about 95% of them detected once, and 1% to 1.5% sits in the top ten. The sample consisted of naive CD8+ T cells sorted from blood. The source of these receptors is a man aged 18 to 30 in good health.

In the case of this clone: At one of its ends the junction is not consistent with the germline gene, which may arise from a read error. The chain carries TRBV30 and TRBJ2-7; 7 nucleotides align to TRBD1. CDR3 size: 14 residues. From germline, CDR1 is GTSNPN and CDR2 SVGIG (reference sequence). The CDR3 loop is CAWIFKDGQGQRFF. The CDR3 nucleotides read TGTGCCTGGATCTTCAAAGATGGCCAGGGACAGCGATTCTTC.

This clone came up once. The chain employs TRBV10-1 and TRBJ2-2, with 8 bases fitting TRBD2. Germline loops: CDR1 WNHNN, CDR2 SYGVQD (reference sequence). CDR3 length equals 14 residues. J was trimmed by 5 bases and V by 4 bases; bases with no gene match: 3. This chain's CDR3 is CASSASGSTGELFF. The CDR3, as DNA: TGCGCCAGCAGTGCCAGCGGGAGTACCGGGGAGCTGTTTTTT.

This clone was picked up a small number of times. The rearrangement joins TRBV19 to TRBJ2-5; D may be TRBD1 (5 bases). The germline V gene encodes CDR1 LNHDA and CDR2 SQIVND (reference sequence). Trimming removed 9 bases at V and 0 bases at J, with 20 bases between. This CDR3 region has 16 residues. The CDR3 reads CASTLGVTAHQETQYF. In DNA form, the CDR3 reads TGTGCCAGCACACTGGGTGTGACAGCGCACCAAGAGACCCAGTACTTC.

This clone was counted once. The rearrangement links TRBV9 to TRBJ2-3; TRBD1 or TRBD2 may be the D gene (6 bases each). Between the trimmed V and J ends, which lost 3 bases and 3 bases, there was a span of 20 bases. This CDR3 contains 17 residues. CDR1 is SGDLS and CDR2 is YYNGEE in the germline V gene. The CDR3 sequence is CASSAERGGMLTDTQYF. In DNA form, the CDR3 reads TGTGCCAGCAGCGCCGAGAGAGGGGGGATGTTGACAGATACGCAGTATTTT.

This chain connects TRBV18 to TRBJ1-2; 9 bases align to TRBD1. The V gene end was trimmed by 4 bases and the J gene end by 0 bases; junction bases not matched to a gene: 12. Germline V gene lookup returns CDR1 KGHSH and CDR2 LQKENI. The CDR3 is made up of 18 amino acids. CDR3 sequence (DNA): TGTGCCAGCTCACATTGGGACAGGGTAGTAGGGGCTAACTATGGCTACACCTTC. Translating gives CASSHWDRVVGANYGYTF.

V usage is TRBV5-1 and J usage is TRBJ1-1; 7 nucleotides line up with TRBD1. This CDR3 comprises 16 residues. The V segment lost 0 bases and the J segment 4 bases; nucleotides outside the gene matches: 9. Germline V gives CDR1 SGHRS, CDR2 YFSETQ. The CDR3 DNA reads TGCGCCAGCAGCTTGGGACAGGGTTTGGCGGGCACTGAAGCTTTCTTT. As protein: CASSLGQGLAGTEAFF.

The V call is TRBV13, the J call TRBJ2-7, with 11 bases identical to TRBD2. CDR3 size: 14 residues. The J segment lost 4 bases and the V segment lost 5 bases, leaving 4 bases of the junction unmatched. Germline CDR1 reads PRHDT; CDR2 reads FYEKMQ (reference sequence). The DNA of the CDR3 is TGTGCCAGCAGCCCCCCTAGCGGGAGGTACGAGCAGTACTTC. This translates into CASSPPSGRYEQYF.

The V and J genes are TRBV4-1 and TRBJ2-7; 9 positions match TRBD1. Germline V gene sequence: CDR1 MGHRA, CDR2 YSYEKL. CDR3 size: 15 residues. Unmatched junction bases numbered 8, after V lost 4 bases and J lost 4 bases. This chain's CDR3 is CASSRRDREAYEQYF. The CDR3, as DNA: TGCGCCAGCAGCCGCAGGGACAGGGAGGCTTACGAGCAGTACTTC.

In the case of this clone: Other nucleotide sequences in the sample specify the same CDR3. The chain recombines TRBV7-9 with TRBJ2-3, with D unclear. Germline V gene lookup returns CDR1 SEHNR and CDR2 FQNEAQ (reference sequence). Between the trimmed V and J ends, which lost 3 bases and 0 bases, there was a span of 4 bases. There are 13 residues in the CDR3. In nucleotides, the CDR3 is TGTGCCAGCAGCTTCCCTAGCACAGATACGCAGTATTTT. Protein product: CASSFPSTDTQYF.

Comments on this clone: This sample also contains other DNA sequences that code for the same CDR3. The chain carries TRBV28 and TRBJ2-3; D ambiguous. Looked up from germline, CDR1 is MDHEN and CDR2 is SYDVKM. With 3 bases removed from V and 2 bases from J, the gap between germline ends came to 6 bases. This CDR3 region has 13 residues. CDR3 region: CASSLLFTDTQYF. The CDR3 DNA is TGTGCCAGCAGTTTGTTATTCACAGATACGCAGTATTTT. The variable domain in full, completed from reference TRBV28 and TRBJ2-3, reads DVKVTQSSRYLVKRTGEKVFLECVQDMDHENMFWYRQDPGLGLRLIYFSYDVKMKEKGDIPEGYSVSREKKERFSLILESASTNQTSMYLCASSLLFTDTQYFGPGTRLTVL.

The chain couples TRBV5-8 to TRBJ2-1; 9 nucleotides line up with TRBD2. The V gene end was trimmed by 1 base and the J gene end by 0 bases; junction bases not matched to a gene: 8. CDR1 is SGHTS and CDR2 is YDEGEE in the germline V gene. There are 18 residues in the CDR3. For the CDR3, the DNA is TGTGCCAGCAGCTTGAGGCGGGGGGGACTAAGCTCCTACAATGAGCAGTTCTTC. Amino acids: CASSLRRGGLSSYNEQFF. The whole variable domain, filled in from reference TRBV5-8 and TRBJ2-1, reads EAGVTQSPTHLIKTRGQQATLRCSPISGHTSVYWYQQALGLGLQFLLWYDEGEERNRGNFPPRFSGRQFPNYSSELNVNALELEDSALYLCASSLRRGGLSSYNEQFFGPGTRLTVL.

The chain recombines TRBV28 with TRBJ1-1; D remains ambiguous. Germline CDR1 and CDR2: MDHEN and SYDVKM. V shed 3 bases and J shed 4 bases, with 9 bases lying between them. This CDR3 spans 13 amino acids. In DNA, the CDR3 is TGTGCCAGCAGTTTGCCAGCGAGCACTGAAGCTTTCTTT. Amino acids: CASSLPASTEAFF. Drawing the rest from reference TRBV28 and TRBJ1-1, the complete variable domain is DVKVTQSSRYLVKRTGEKVFLECVQDMDHENMFWYRQDPGLGLRLIYFSYDVKMKEKGDIPEGYSVSREKKERFSLILESASTNQTSMYLCASSLPASTEAFFGQGTRLTVV.

J is TRBJ1-2 and V is TRBV6-1, with 7 nucleotides matching TRBD1. V was pared by 8 bases and J by 6 bases, with 12 bases of the junction left unmatched. CDR1 is MNHNS, CDR2 SASEGT, per germline. The CDR3 contains 14 residues. CDR3 in amino acids: CASPQGMNPDGYTF. CDR3 DNA sequence: TGTGCCAGCCCACAGGGGATGAATCCCGATGGCTACACCTTC.

The chain carries TRBV19 and TRBJ1-3; D possibly corresponds to TRBD1 (6 bases). Deletions cut 5 bases from V and 9 bases from J, with 17 bases between. Germline loops: CDR1 LNHDA, CDR2 SQIVND (reference sequence). This CDR3 has 14 amino acids. CDR3 in amino acids: CASSFDRLGSTIYF. Here the CDR3 DNA reads TGTGCCAGTAGTTTCGACAGGCTGGGGAGCACCATATATTTT.

This clone appeared once. The chain employs TRBV7-9 and TRBJ2-3; 9 bases align to TRBD1. Germline values: CDR1 SEHNR, CDR2 FQNEAQ (reference sequence). Unmatched junction bases numbered 6, after V lost 5 bases and J lost 3 bases. This CDR3 is 15 amino acids long. The CDR3 region is CASSLAGQGTDTQYF. The CDR3 DNA reads as TGTGCCAGCAGCCTTGCGGGACAGGGTACAGATACGCAGTATTTT.

This clone was recorded once. The chain carries TRBV27 and TRBJ2-2; 7 nucleotides agree with TRBD2. The germline V gene has CDR1 MNHEY and CDR2 SMNVEV (reference sequence). J lost 6 bases, V lost 3 bases, and 1 base had no gene match. This CDR3 has 13 amino acids. CDR3 DNA sequence: TGTGCCAGCAGTTTGGCGGGAGCCGGGGAGCTGTTTTTT. This sequence encodes CASSLAGAGELFF.

This chain connects TRBV28 to TRBJ2-2; 9 bases are shared with TRBD1. CDR3 length: 15 amino acids. V dropped 2 bases and J dropped 8; count of bases not matched to a gene: 6. Per the germline V gene, CDR1 is MDHEN and CDR2 is SYDVKM. The CDR3: CASSLGTGSLGELFF. CDR3 DNA: TGTGCCAGCAGTTTAGGGACAGGGAGTTTGGGGGAGCTGTTTTTT.

The chain couples TRBV5-8 to TRBJ2-1; TRBD1 aligns across 8 bases. Germline CDR1 reads SGHTS; CDR2 reads YDEGEE. The CDR3 spans 15 residues. Germline trimming cut 4 bases from V and 8 bases from J; bases unmatched to any gene: 11. The CDR3 loop reads CASSPRDRPLDEQFF. CDR3 coding DNA: TGTGCCAGCAGCCCGCGGGACAGGCCGTTAGATGAGCAGTTCTTC.

This clone was counted once. The chain joins TRBV4-1 to TRBJ1-2; D gene unclear. This CDR3 comprises 15 residues. CDR1 and CDR2 (germline): MGHRA, YSYEKL. Deletions cut 3 bases from V and 2 bases from J, with 13 bases between. The chain's CDR3 is CASSHETGVNYGYTF. In DNA form, the CDR3 reads TGCGCCAGCAGCCACGAGACCGGGGTCAACTATGGCTACACCTTC.

This clone was seen a single time. The rearrangement links TRBV14 to TRBJ2-3, with no clear D. Between the trimmed V and J ends, which lost 3 bases and 1 base, there was a span of 5 bases. There are 13 residues in the CDR3. CDR1 SGHDN and CDR2 FVKESK come from the germline V gene. DNA of the CDR3: TGTGCCAGCAGCCACTCCGGCACAGATACGCAGTATTTT. Translation gives CASSHSGTDTQYF.